The clone carrying this T cell receptor beta chain has only a few counts. TCRdb's table, derived via immunoSEQ multiplex PCR, lists solely in-frame clones and lacks some. The data show approximately 40,000 clones, roughly 78% seen once. From germline, CDR1 is SGHKS and CDR2 YYEKEE (reference sequence). Germline trimming cut 0 bases from V and 4 bases from J; bases unmatched to any gene: 8. The CDR3 has 18 amino acids. These data originate in a study of blood T cell repertoires in COVID-19. Turning to the study itself: There were acute and convalescent COVID-19 samples, and they came from the United States, Italy and Spain. T cells, B-cell-depleted T cells, or PBMCs provided the cDNA or gDNA that served as material.

The chain links TRBV5-5 to TRBJ2-2; 11 positions agree with TRBD1. The sequence came from an elderly man with active or convalescent COVID-19. Sequenced input: peripheral blood. For the CDR3, the DNA is TGTGCCAGCAGCTTGGCCAGAGGACAGGGGGCCGGCACCGGGGAGCTGTTTTTT. Protein: CASSLARGQGAGTGELFF.